The clone carrying this T cell receptor (beta chain) was counted ten times or more. Researchers took RNA transcripts and amplified the TCR beta CDR3 regions from them. The HTBI set primed first-round TCR CDR3 RT-PCR. TCRdb fed the multiplex PCR reads into MiXCR, producing one record per CDR3 protein. The table lists under 400,000 distinct CDR3 sequences, roughly 18% of them singletons. CDR3 size: 13 residues. Trimming stripped 0 bases from V and 8 bases from J, with 8 bases between. The germline V gene encodes CDR1 SGHAT and CDR2 FQNNGV. The data originate from a study of T cells in Graves' hyperthyroidism and ophthalmopathy.

This clonotype was sampled from a woman aged 45-59 years with Graves' hyperthyroidism. The chain couples TRBV11-2 to TRBJ2-1; D unclear. Sequencing was carried out using blood. CDR3 DNA sequence: TGTGCCAGCAGCTTAGATCATGGATATGAGCAGTTCTTC. Its translation is CASSLDHGYEQFF.